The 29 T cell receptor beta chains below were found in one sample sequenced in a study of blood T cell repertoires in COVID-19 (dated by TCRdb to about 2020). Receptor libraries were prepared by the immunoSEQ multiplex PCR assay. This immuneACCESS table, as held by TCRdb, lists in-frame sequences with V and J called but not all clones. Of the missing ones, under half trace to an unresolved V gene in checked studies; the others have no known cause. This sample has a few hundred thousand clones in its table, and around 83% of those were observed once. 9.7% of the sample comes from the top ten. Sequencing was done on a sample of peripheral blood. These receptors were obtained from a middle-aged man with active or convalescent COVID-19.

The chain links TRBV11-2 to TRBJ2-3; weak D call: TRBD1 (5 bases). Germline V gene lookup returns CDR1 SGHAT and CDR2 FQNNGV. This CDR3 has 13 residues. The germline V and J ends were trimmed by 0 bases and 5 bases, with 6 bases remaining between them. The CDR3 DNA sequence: TGTGCCAGCAGCTTAGATAGGGGAGATACGCAGTATTTT. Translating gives CASSLDRGDTQYF.

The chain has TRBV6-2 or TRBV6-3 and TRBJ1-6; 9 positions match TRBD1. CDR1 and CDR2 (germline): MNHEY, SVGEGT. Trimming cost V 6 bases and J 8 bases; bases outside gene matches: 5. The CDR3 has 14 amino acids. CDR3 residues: CASSGQGYDSPLHF. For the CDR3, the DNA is TGTGCCAGCAGCGGACAGGGGTATGATTCACCCCTCCACTTT.

The CDR3 sequence is CASSYFRQNTEAFF. The CDR3 DNA sequence: TGTGCCAGCAGTTACTTCCGACAGAACACTGAAGCTTTCTTT. This rearrangement joins TRBV6-5 to TRBJ1-1; D remains unclear. The CDR3 runs to 14 residues. Trimming removed 1 base from V and 1 base from J, with 7 bases in between. Germline CDR1 MNHEY, CDR2 SVGAGI.

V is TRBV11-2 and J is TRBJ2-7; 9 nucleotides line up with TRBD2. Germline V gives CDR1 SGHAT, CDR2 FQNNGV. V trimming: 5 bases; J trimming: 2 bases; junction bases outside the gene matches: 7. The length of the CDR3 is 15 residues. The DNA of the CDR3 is TGTGCCAGCAGCCCCCAGGCGGGAGGGCCCTACGAGCAGTACTTC. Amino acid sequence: CASSPQAGGPYEQYF.

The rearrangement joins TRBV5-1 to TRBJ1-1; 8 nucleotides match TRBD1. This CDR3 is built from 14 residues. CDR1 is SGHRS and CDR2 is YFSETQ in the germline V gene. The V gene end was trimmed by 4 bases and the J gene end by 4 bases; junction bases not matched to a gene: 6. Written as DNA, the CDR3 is TGCGCCAGCAGCCTCACAACAGGGGGCACTGAAGCTTTCTTT. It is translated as CASSLTTGGTEAFF.

DNA for the CDR3: TGTGCCAGCAGCTTTTCAGGAACGGGACTAGCAGCAGATACGCAGTATTTT. Translating it yields CASSFSGTGLAADTQYF. This rearrangement joins TRBV7-8 to TRBJ2-3, with 9 bases fitting TRBD2. CDR3 length: 17 residues. J was trimmed by 4 bases and V by 3 bases; bases with no gene match: 11. The germline V gene encodes CDR1 SGHVS and CDR2 FQNEAQ.

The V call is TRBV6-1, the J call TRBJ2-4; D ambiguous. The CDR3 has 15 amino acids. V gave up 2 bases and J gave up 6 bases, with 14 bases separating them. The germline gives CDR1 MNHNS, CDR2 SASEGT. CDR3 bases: TGTGCCAGCAGTGAACGGCCCCTCGGGTTAAACATTCAGTACTTC. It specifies CASSERPLGLNIQYF.

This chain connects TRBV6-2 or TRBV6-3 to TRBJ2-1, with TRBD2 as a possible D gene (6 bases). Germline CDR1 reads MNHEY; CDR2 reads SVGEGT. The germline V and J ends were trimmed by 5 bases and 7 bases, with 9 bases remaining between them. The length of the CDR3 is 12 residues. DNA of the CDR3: TGTGCCAGCAGTGTGCTAGCGAATGAGCAGTTCTTC. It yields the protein CASSVLANEQFF.

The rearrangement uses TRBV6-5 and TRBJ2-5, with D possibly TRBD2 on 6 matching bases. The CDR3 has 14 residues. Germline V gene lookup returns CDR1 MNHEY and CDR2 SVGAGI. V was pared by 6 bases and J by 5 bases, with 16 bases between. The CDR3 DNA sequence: TGTGCCAGCAGCCAAAGTGGAGGGGAGGAGACCCAGTACTTC. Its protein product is CASSQSGGEETQYF.

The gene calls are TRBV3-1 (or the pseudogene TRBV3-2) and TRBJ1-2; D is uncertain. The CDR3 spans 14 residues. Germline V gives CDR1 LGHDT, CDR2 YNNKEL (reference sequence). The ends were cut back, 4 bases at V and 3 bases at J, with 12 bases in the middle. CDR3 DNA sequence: TGTGCCAGCAGCCCGGCGGGGTCTTACTATGGCTACACCTTC. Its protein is CASSPAGSYYGYTF.

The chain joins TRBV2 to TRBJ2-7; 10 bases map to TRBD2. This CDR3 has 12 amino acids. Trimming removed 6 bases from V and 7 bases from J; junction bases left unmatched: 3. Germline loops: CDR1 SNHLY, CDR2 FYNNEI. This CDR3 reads CASRPLAGEQYF. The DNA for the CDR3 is TGTGCCAGCAGGCCACTAGCGGGGGAGCAGTACTTC.

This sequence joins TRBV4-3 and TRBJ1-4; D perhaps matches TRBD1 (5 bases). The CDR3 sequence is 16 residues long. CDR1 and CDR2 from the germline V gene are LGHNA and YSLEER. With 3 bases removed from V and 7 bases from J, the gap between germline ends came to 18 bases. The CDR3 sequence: CASSQSFGGIGEKLFF. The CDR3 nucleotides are TGCGCCAGCAGCCAGTCCTTTGGGGGGATTGGTGAAAAACTGTTTTTT.

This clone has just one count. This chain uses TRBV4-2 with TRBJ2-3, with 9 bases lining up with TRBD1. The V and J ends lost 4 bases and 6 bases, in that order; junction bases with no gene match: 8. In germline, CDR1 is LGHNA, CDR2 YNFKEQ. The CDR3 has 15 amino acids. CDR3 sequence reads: CASSLGQGELDTQYF. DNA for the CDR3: TGTGCCAGCAGCCTGGGACAGGGAGAATTGGATACGCAGTATTTT.

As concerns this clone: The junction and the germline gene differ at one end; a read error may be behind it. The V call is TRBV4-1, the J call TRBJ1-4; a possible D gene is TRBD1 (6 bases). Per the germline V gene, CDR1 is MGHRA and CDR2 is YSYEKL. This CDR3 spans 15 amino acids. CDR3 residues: CASSRIGTTSEKLFF. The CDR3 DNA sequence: TGCGCCAGCAGCCGAATAGGGACAACTAGTGAAAAACTGTTTTTT.

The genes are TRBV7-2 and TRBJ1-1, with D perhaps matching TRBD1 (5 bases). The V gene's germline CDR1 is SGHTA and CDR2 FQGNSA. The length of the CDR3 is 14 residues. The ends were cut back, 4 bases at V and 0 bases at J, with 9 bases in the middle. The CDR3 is CASSSRVLNTEAFF. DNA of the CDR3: TGTGCCAGCAGCTCCAGGGTTCTGAACACTGAAGCTTTCTTT.

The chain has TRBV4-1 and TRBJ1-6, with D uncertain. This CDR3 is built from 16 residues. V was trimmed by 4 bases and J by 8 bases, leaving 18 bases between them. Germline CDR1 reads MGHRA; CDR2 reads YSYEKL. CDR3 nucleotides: TGCGCCAGCAGCCTCACGACAACCCCGAGGGATTCACCCCTCCACTTT. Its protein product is CASSLTTTPRDSPLHF.

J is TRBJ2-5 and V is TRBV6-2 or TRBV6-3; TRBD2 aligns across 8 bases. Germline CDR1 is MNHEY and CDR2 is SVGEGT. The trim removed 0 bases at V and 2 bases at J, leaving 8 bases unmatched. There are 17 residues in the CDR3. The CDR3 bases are TGTGCCAGCAGTTACTCGAGCAGCGGGGGCCTTCAAGAGACCCAGTACTTC. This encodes CASSYSSSGGLQETQYF.

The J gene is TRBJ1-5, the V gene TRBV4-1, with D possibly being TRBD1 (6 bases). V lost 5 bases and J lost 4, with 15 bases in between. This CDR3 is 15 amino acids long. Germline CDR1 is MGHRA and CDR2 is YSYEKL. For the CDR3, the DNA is TGCGCCAGCAGCAAGGGACAAGGTACGAATCAGCCCCAGCATTTT. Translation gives CASSKGQGTNQPQHF.

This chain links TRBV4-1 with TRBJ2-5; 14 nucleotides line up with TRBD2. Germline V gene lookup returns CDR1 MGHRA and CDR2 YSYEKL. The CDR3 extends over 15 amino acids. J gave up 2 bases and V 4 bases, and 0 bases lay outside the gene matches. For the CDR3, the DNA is TGCGCCAGCAGCCGGACTAGCGGGGGGCAAGAGACCCAGTACTTC. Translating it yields CASSRTSGGQETQYF.

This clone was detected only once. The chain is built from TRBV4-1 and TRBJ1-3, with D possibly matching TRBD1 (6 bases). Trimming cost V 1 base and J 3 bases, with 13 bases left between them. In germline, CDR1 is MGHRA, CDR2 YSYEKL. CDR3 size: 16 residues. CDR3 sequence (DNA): TGCGCCAGCAGCCAAGCAACAGGGTATGGTGGAAACACCATATATTTT. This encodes CASSQATGYGGNTIYF.

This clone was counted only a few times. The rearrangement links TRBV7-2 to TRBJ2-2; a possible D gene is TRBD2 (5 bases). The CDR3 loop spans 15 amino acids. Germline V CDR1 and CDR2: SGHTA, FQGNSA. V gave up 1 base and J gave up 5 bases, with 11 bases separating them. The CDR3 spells CASSLGEGRTGELFF. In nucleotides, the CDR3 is TGTGCCAGCAGCTTAGGTGAGGGAAGGACCGGGGAGCTGTTTTTT.

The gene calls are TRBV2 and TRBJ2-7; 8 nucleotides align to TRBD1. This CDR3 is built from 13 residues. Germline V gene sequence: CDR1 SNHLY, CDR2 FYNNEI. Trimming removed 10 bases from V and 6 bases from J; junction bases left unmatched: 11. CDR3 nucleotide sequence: TGTGCCATTCGGGACAGGACCTTTGGCGAGCAGTACGTC. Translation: CAIRDRTFGEQYV.

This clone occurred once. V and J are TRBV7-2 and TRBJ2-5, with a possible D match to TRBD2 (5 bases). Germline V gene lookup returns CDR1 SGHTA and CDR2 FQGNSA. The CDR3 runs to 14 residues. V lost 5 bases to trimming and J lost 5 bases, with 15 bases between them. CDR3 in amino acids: CASSPASIGETQYF. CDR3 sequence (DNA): TGTGCCAGCAGCCCCGCTAGCATTGGGGAGACCCAGTACTTC. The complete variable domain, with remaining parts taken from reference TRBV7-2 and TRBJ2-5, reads GAGVSQSPSNKVTEKGKDVELRCDPISGHTALYWYRQSLGQGLEFLIYFQGNSAPDKSGLPSDRFSAERTGGSVSTLTIQRTQQEDSAVYLCASSPASIGETQYFGPGTRLLVL.

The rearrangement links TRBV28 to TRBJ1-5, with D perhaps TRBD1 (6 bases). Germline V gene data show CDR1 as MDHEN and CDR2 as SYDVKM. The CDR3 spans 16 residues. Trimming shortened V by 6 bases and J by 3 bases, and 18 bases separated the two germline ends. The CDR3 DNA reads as TGTGCCAGCAGCGACCCGCAGGCAGGGGTCAATCAGCCCCAGCATTTT. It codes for CASSDPQAGVNQPQHF.

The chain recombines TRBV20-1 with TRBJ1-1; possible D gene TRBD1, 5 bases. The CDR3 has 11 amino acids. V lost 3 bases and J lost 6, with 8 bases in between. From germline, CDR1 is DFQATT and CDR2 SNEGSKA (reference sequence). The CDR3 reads CSASRAPEAFF. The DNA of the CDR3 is TGCAGTGCTAGCAGGGCACCTGAAGCTTTCTTT.

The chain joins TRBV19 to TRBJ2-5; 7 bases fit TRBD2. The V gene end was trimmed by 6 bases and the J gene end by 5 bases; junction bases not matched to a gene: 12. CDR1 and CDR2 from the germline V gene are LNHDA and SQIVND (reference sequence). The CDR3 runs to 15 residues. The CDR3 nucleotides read TGTGCCAGTAGCATTTCGACCGGGAGGAGGGAGACCCAGTACTTC. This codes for CASSISTGRRETQYF. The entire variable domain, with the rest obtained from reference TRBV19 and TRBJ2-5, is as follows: DGGITQSPKYLFRKEGQNVTLSCEQNLNHDAMYWYRQDPGQGLRLIYYSQIVNDFQKGDIAEGYSVSREKKESFPLTVTSAQKNPTAFYLCASSISTGRRETQYFGPGTRLLVL.

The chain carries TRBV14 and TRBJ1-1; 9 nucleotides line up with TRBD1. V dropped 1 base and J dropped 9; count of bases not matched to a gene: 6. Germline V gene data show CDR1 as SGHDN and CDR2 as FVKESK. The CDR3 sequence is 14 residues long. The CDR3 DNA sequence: TGTGCCAGCAGCCAAGGGAACAGGGGGCTTAAAGCTTTCTTT. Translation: CASSQGNRGLKAFF. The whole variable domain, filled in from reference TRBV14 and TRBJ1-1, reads EAGVTQFPSHSVIEKGQTVTLRCDPISGHDNLYWYRRVMGKEIKFLLHFVKESKQDESGMPNNRFLAERTGGTYSTLKVQPAELEDSGVYFCASSQGNRGLKAFFGQGTRLTVV.

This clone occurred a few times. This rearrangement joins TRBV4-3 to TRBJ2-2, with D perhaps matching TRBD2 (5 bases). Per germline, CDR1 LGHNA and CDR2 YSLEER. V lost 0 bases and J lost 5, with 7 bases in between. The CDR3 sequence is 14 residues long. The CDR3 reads CASSQDRRTGELFF. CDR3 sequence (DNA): TGCGCCAGCAGCCAAGATAGGAGGACCGGGGAGCTGTTTTTT.

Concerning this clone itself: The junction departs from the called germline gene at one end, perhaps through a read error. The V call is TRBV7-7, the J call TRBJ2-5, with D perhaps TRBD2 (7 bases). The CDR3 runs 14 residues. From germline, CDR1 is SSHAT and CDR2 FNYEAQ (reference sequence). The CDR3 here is CASSSRGGIETQYF. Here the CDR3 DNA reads TGTGCTAGCAGCTCGAGGGGGGGCATTGAGACCCAGTACTTC. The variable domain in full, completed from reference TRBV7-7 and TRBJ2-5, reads GAGVSQSPRYKVTKRGQDVTLRCDPISSHATLYWYQQALGQGPEFLTYFNYEAQPDKSGLPSDRFSAERPEGSISTLTIQRTEQRDSAMYRCASSSRGGIETQYFGPGTRLLVL.